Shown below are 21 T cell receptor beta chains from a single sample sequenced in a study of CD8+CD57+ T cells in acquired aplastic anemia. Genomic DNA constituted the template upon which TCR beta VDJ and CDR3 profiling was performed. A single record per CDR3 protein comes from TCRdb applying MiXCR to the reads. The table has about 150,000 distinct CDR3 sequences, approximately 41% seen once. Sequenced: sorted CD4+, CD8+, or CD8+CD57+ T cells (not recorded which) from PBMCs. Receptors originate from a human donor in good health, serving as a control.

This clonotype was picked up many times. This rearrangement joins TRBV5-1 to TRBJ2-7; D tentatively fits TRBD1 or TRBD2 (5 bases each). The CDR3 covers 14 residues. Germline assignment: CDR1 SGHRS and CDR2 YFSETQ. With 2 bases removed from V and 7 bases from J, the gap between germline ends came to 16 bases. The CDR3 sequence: CASSLQDPTGEQYF. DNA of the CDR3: TGCGCCAGCAGCTTACAGGACCCGACGGGGGAGCAGTACTTC.

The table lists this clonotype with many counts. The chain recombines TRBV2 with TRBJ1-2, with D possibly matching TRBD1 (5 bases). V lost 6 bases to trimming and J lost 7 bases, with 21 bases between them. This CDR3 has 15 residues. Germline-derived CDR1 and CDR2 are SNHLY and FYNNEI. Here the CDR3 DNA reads TGTGCCAGCAGGTTGCAGGGTTTAGGCCTCTCTGGCTACACCTTC. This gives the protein CASRLQGLGLSGYTF. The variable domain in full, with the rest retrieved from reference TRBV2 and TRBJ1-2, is EPEVTQTPSHQVTQMGQEVILRCVPISNHLYFYWYRQILGQKVEFLVSFYNNEISEKSEIFDDQFSVERPDGSNFTLKIRSTKLEDSAMYFCASRLQGLGLSGYTFGSGTRLTVV.

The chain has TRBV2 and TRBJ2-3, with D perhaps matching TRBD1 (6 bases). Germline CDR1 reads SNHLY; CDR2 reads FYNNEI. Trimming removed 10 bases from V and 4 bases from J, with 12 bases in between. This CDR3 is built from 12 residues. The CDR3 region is CANGQMPDTQYF. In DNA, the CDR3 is TGTGCCAACGGACAGATGCCAGATACGCAGTATTTT.

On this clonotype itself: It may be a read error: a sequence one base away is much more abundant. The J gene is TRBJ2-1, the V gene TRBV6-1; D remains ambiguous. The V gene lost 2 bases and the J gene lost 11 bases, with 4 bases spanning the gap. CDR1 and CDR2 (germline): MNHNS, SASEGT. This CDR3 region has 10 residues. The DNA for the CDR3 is TGTGCCAGCAGTGAACTGCAGCAGTTCTTC. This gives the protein CASSELQQFF.

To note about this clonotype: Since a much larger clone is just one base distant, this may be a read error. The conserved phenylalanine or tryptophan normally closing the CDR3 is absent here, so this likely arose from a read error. CDR3 nucleotides: TGTGCCAGCAGCTCGAATACGAACACTGAAGCTTTCCTT. This sequence encodes CASSSNTNTEAFL. The J gene is TRBJ1-1, the V gene TRBV11-3; D call uncertain. Germline assignment: CDR1 SGHNT and CDR2 YENEEA. CDR3 length: 13 amino acids. V was clipped by 4 bases and J by 1 base, with 7 bases between them.

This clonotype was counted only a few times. As DNA, the CDR3 is TGCGCCAGCAGCTTGAGCGGGAAAGACTACAATGAGCAGTTCTTC. It codes for CASSLSGKDYNEQFF. V usage is TRBV5-1 and J usage is TRBJ2-1, with TRBD2 matching 7 bases. J was trimmed by 3 bases and V by 1 base; bases with no gene match: 4. This CDR3 is built from 15 residues. In germline, CDR1 is SGHRS, CDR2 YFSETQ.

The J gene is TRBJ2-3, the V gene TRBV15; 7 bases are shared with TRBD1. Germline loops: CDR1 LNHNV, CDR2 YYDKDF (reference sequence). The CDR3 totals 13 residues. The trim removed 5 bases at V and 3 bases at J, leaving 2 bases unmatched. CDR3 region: CATSLQGTDTQYF. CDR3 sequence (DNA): TGTGCCACCAGCTTACAGGGGACAGATACGCAGTATTTT.

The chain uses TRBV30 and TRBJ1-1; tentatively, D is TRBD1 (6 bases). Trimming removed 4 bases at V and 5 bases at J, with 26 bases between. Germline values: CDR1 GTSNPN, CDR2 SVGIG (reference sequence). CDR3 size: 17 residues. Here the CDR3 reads CAWNRPRTAKRGTEAFF. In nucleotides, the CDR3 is TGTGCCTGGAACCGGCCTCGGACAGCCAAGCGAGGAACTGAAGCTTTCTTT. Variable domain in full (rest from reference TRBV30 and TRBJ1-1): SQTIHQWPATLVQPVGSPLSLECTVEGTSNPNLYWYRQAAGRGLQLLFYSVGIGQISSEVPQNLSASRPQDRQFILSSKKLLLSDSGFYLCAWNRPRTAKRGTEAFFGQGTRLTVV.

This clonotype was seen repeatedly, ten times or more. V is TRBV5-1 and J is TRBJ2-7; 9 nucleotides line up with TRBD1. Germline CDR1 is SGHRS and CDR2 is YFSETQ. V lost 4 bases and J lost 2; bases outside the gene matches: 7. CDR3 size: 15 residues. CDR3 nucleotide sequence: TGCGCCAGCAGCACACCCGGGACAGGGACCTACGAGCAGTACTTC. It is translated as CASSTPGTGTYEQYF.

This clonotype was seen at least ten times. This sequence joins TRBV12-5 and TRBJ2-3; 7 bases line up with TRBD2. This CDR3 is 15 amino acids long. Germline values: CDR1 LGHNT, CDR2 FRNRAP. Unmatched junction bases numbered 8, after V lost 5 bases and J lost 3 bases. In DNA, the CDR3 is TGTGCTAGTGGTGTCAAGCGGGGTATTACAGATACGCAGTATTTT. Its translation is CASGVKRGITDTQYF.

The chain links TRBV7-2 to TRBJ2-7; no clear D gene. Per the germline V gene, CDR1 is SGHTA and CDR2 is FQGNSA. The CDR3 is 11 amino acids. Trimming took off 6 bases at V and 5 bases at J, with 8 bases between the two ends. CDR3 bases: TGTGCCAGCAGTAATGGGCACGAGCAGTACTTC. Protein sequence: CASSNGHEQYF.

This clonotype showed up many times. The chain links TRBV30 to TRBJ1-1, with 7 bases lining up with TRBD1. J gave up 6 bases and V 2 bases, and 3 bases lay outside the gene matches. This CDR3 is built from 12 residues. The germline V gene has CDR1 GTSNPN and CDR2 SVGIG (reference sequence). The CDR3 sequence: CAWSPQGAEAFF. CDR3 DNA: TGTGCCTGGAGTCCGCAGGGGGCTGAAGCTTTCTTT.

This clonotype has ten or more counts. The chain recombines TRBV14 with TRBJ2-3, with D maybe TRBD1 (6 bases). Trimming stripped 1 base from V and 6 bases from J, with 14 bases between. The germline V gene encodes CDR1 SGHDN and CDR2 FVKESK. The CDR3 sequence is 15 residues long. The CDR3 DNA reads TGTGCCAGCAGCCAAGGTGTGGGCAGGGGCGATACGCAGTATTTT. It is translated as CASSQGVGRGDTQYF.

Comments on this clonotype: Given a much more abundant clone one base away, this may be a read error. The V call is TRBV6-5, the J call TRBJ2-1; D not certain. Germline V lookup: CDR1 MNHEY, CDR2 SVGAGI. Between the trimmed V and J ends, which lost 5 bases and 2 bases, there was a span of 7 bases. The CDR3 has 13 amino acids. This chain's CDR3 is CASSIEPYNEQFF. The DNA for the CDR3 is TGTGCCAGCAGTATCGAGCCCTACAATGAGCAGTTCTTC.

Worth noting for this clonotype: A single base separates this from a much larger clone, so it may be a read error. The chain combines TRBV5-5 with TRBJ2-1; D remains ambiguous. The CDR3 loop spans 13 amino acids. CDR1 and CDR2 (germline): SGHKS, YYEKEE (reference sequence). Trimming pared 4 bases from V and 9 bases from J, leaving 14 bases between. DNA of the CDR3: TGTGCCAGCAGCCTTCTAGACGTCGGTGAGCAGTTCTTC. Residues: CASSLLDVGEQFF.

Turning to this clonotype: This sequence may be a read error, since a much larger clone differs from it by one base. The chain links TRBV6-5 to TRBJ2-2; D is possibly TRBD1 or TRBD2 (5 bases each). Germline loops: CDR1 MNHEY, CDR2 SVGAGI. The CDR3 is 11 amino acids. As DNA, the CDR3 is TGTGCCAGCGAGGGACCCGGGAAGCTGTTTTTT. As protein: CASEGPGKLFF.

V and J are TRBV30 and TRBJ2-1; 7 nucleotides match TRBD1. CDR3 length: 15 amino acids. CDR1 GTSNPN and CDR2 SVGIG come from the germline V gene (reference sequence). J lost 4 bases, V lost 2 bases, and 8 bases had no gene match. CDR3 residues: CAWSPRDRQYNEQFF. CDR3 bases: TGTGCCTGGAGTCCCCGGGACAGACAATACAATGAGCAGTTCTTC.

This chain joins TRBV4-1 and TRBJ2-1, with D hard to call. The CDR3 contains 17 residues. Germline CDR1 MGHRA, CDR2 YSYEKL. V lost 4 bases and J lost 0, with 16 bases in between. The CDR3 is CASSPDLGVSSYNEQFF. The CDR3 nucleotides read TGCGCCAGCAGCCCTGATTTGGGCGTTAGCTCCTACAATGAGCAGTTCTTC.

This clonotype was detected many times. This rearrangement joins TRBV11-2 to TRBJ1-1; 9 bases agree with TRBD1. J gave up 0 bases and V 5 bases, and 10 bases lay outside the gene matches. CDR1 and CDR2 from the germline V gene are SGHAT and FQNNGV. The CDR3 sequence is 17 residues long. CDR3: CASSNGDRALMNTEAFF. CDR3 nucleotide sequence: TGTGCCAGCAGCAACGGGGACAGGGCTCTAATGAACACTGAAGCTTTCTTT.

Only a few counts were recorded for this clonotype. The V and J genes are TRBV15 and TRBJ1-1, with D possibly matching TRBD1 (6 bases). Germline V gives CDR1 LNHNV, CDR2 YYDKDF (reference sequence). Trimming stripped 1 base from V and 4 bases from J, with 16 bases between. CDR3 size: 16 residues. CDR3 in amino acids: CATSRGTARRFTEAFF. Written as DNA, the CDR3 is TGTGCCACCAGCAGAGGGACAGCGCGCCGATTCACTGAAGCTTTCTTT.

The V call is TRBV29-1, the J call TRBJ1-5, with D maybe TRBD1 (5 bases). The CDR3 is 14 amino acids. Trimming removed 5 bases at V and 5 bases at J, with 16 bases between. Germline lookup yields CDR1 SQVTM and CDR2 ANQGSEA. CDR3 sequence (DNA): TGCAGCGTTATCGTGGGCAGGGAGTATCAGCCCCAGCATTTT. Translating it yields CSVIVGREYQPQHF.